This T cell receptor (beta chain) was recovered during a study of T cells in Graves' hyperthyroidism and ophthalmopathy. Exclusion of a patient resulted from uncontrolled infection, other autoimmune disease, pregnancy or lactation. Trimming left V 6 bases short and J 4 bases short, with 15 bases between. This CDR3 spans 14 amino acids. Germline V gene sequence: CDR1 ENHRY, CDR2 SYGVKD. RNA transcripts yielded amplified TCR beta CDR3 regions. A set of HTBI primers served as the primers for a first-round RT-PCR of the TCR CDR3. TCRdb passed the multiplex PCR reads through MiXCR, listing each CDR3 protein once. The sample records under 550,000 distinct CDR3 sequences, around 20% being singletons.

This TCR came from a man between 40 and 49 years old with Graves' ophthalmopathy. Sequencing used blood. The V and J genes are TRBV10-3 and TRBJ1-2; D uncertain. In DNA, the CDR3 is TGTGCCATCAGCGGTTTCCAGGAAGGCTATGGCTACACCTTC. Translating it yields CAISGFQEGYGYTF.